Shown below are 17 T cell receptor beta chains from a single sample sequenced in a study of blood T cell repertoires in COVID-19. Sequencing used immunoSEQ multiplex PCR; TCRdb keeps in-frame clones, though not all of them. Here the sample spans fewer than 250,000 clones, 83% being singletons. Sequences were obtained from peripheral blood. These receptors were taken from a human donor in a cohort sampled during active COVID-19.

This sequence joins TRBV6-1 and TRBJ2-7; tentative D call: TRBD2 (5 bases). The germline V gene encodes CDR1 MNHNS and CDR2 SASEGT. This CDR3 is 15 amino acids long. The V end was cut by 2 bases, the J end by 1 base, with 12 bases between. CDR3 in amino acids: CASSEIRGWSYEQYF. In DNA form, the CDR3 reads TGTGCCAGCAGTGAAATCCGGGGTTGGTCCTACGAGCAGTACTTC.

V usage is TRBV5-1 and J usage is TRBJ1-1, with D hard to call. Germline CDR1 is SGHRS and CDR2 is YFSETQ. The CDR3 runs to 14 residues. The germline V and J ends were trimmed by 0 bases and 0 bases, with 6 bases remaining between them. In DNA, the CDR3 is TGCGCCAGCAGCTTGGAACCGGTGAACACTGAAGCTTTCTTT. Its protein is CASSLEPVNTEAFF.

The V and J genes are TRBV5-6 and TRBJ2-5, with D perhaps TRBD1 or TRBD2 (5 bases each). The CDR3 contains 13 residues. CDR1 is SGHDT and CDR2 is YYEEEE in the germline V gene. Trimming removed 4 bases from V and 4 bases from J, with 11 bases in between. CDR3 sequence: CASSLGPGETQYF. CDR3 in DNA: TGTGCCAGCAGCCTGGGACCGGGAGAGACCCAGTACTTC. Combining the CDR3 with reference TRBV5-6 and TRBJ2-5 gives the whole variable domain DAGVTQSPTHLIKTRGQQVTLRCSPKSGHDTVSWYQQALGQGPQFIFQYYEEEERQRGNFPDRFSGHQFPNYSSELNVNALLLGDSALYLCASSLGPGETQYFGPGTRLLVL.

This CDR3 reads CATKRGTSYEQYF. In DNA, the CDR3 is TGTGCCACCAAGCGGGGGACCTCCTACGAGCAGTACTTC. The J gene is TRBJ2-7, the V gene TRBV24-1; 8 bases are a match to TRBD2. This CDR3 has 13 amino acids. J lost 0 bases, V lost 8 bases, and 2 bases had no gene match. The germline V gene has CDR1 KGHDR and CDR2 SFDVKD.

V usage is TRBV10-3 and J usage is TRBJ2-2; the D gene is possibly TRBD2 (6 bases). Germline lookup yields CDR1 ENHRY and CDR2 SYGVKD. The CDR3 consists of 19 residues. V gave up 2 bases and J gave up 3 bases, with 22 bases separating them. This CDR3 reads CAISENTGGPGQHTGELFF. As DNA, the CDR3 is TGTGCCATCAGTGAGAATACCGGAGGGCCAGGGCAGCACACCGGGGAGCTGTTTTTT.

V is TRBV5-1 and J is TRBJ2-1; D is unclear. The CDR3 sequence is 14 residues long. V gave up 1 base and J gave up 5 bases, with 10 bases separating them. Germline V gives CDR1 SGHRS, CDR2 YFSETQ. CDR3 loop: CASSLYGQDNEQFF. For the CDR3, the DNA is TGCGCCAGCAGCTTGTATGGCCAGGACAATGAGCAGTTCTTC. Filled out from reference TRBV5-1 and TRBJ2-1, the complete variable domain reads KAGVTQTPRYLIKTRGQQVTLSCSPISGHRSVSWYQQTPGQGLQFLFEYFSETQRNKGNFPGRFSGRQFSNSRSEMNVSTLELGDSALYLCASSLYGQDNEQFFGPGTRLTVL.

This clone is a singleton in its sample. This chain joins TRBV5-4 and TRBJ2-5; no firm D call. CDR3 size: 14 residues. V shed 0 bases and J shed 5 bases, with 11 bases lying between them. Per the germline V gene, CDR1 is SGHNT and CDR2 is YYREEE (reference sequence). The CDR3 sequence: CASSLVSSQETQYF. The CDR3 DNA is TGTGCCAGCAGCTTGGTGTCGTCTCAGGAGACCCAGTACTTC.

The chain joins TRBV10-1 to TRBJ1-1, with a possible D match to TRBD1 (6 bases). The CDR3 length is 13 residues. CDR1 and CDR2 (germline): WNHNN, SYGVQD (reference sequence). Trimming pared 7 bases from V and 3 bases from J, leaving 12 bases between. CDR3 sequence (DNA): TGCGCCAGCACGAAACAGGGCGACACTGAAGCTTTCTTT. Its translation is CASTKQGDTEAFF.

The chain couples TRBV7-2 to TRBJ2-7; a possible D gene is TRBD2 (6 bases). CDR1 is SGHTA and CDR2 is FQGNSA in the germline V gene. CDR3 length: 14 residues. Trimming took 3 bases from V and 2 from J, leaving 11 bases between them. The CDR3 loop is CASSLGGRTYEQYF. The CDR3 bases are TGTGCCAGCAGCTTGGGGGGTCGCACCTACGAGCAGTACTTC. Using reference TRBV7-2 and TRBJ2-7 for the parts outside the CDR3, the full variable domain is GAGVSQSPSNKVTEKGKDVELRCDPISGHTALYWYRQSLGQGLEFLIYFQGNSAPDKSGLPSDRFSAERTGGSVSTLTIQRTQQEDSAVYLCASSLGGRTYEQYFGPGTRLTVT.

The chain employs TRBV9 and TRBJ2-2, with 9 bases that match TRBD1. The CDR3 length is 15 residues. With V trimmed by 4 bases and J by 7 bases, 8 bases remained unmatched. Germline-derived CDR1 and CDR2 are SGDLS and YYNGEE. CDR3: CASSPGTGNGGELFF. CDR3 bases: TGTGCCAGCAGCCCAGGGACAGGGAATGGCGGGGAGCTGTTTTTT. Full variable domain (remainder filled in from reference TRBV9 and TRBJ2-2): DSGVTQTPKHLITATGQRVTLRCSPRSGDLSVYWYQQSLDQGLQFLIQYYNGEERAKGNILERFSAQQFPDLHSELNLSSLELGDSALYFCASSPGTGNGGELFFGEGSRLTVL.

The CDR3 protein is CASSLARQGHTIYF. CDR3 nucleotide sequence: TGTGCCAGCAGCTTGGCCCGACAGGGCCACACCATATATTTT. This rearrangement joins TRBV7-9 to TRBJ1-3, with 7 bases fitting TRBD1. The V segment lost 3 bases and the J segment 8 bases; nucleotides outside the gene matches: 7. This CDR3 region has 14 residues. The germline V gene encodes CDR1 SEHNR and CDR2 FQNEAQ (reference sequence).

V gene TRBV18 combines with J gene TRBJ1-6, with a possible D match to TRBD1 (6 bases). CDR3 length: 13 amino acids. Trimming removed 5 bases at V and 8 bases at J, with 10 bases between. The V gene's germline CDR1 is KGHSH and CDR2 LQKENI. The CDR3 nucleotides are TGTGCCAGCTCATCGGACAGAGATTCACCCCTCCACTTT. This encodes CASSSDRDSPLHF.

The V and J genes are TRBV9 and TRBJ2-5; 11 nucleotides agree with TRBD2. This CDR3 is built from 16 residues. Trimming removed 0 bases from V and 4 bases from J; junction bases left unmatched: 5. Germline assignment: CDR1 SGDLS and CDR2 YYNGEE. As DNA, the CDR3 is TGTGCCAGCAGCGTAGACCCCGGACTAGCGGGAGAGACCCAGTACTTC. This gives the protein CASSVDPGLAGETQYF.

The genes are TRBV10-3 and TRBJ1-2, with TRBD1 matching 9 bases. This CDR3 contains 14 residues. Germline CDR1 is ENHRY and CDR2 is SYGVKD. V dropped 4 bases and J dropped 7; count of bases not matched to a gene: 7. Here the CDR3 reads CAISAKGTGSGYTF. The CDR3, as DNA: TGTGCCATCAGTGCTAAGGGGACAGGGAGTGGCTACACCTTC.

The chain joins TRBV9 to TRBJ2-1; no firm D call. This CDR3 region has 16 residues. The germline V gene has CDR1 SGDLS and CDR2 YYNGEE. V was cut by 2 bases and J by 0 bases, with 12 bases left in between. The CDR3 coding sequence is TGTGCCAGCAGCGTTGGCAGACGGAGCTCCTACAATGAGCAGTTCTTC. It translates to CASSVGRRSSYNEQFF. Supplemented by reference TRBV9 and TRBJ2-1, the full variable domain reads DSGVTQTPKHLITATGQRVTLRCSPRSGDLSVYWYQQSLDQGLQFLIQYYNGEERAKGNILERFSAQQFPDLHSELNLSSLELGDSALYFCASSVGRRSSYNEQFFGPGTRLTVL.

This rearrangement joins TRBV12-3 or TRBV12-4 to TRBJ1-6; the D is unclear. The CDR3 length is 13 residues. Trimming cost V 9 bases and J 9 bases, with 15 bases left between them. CDR3 protein: CASNRDVGSPLHF. As DNA, the CDR3 is TGTGCCAGTAACAGAGACGTCGGTTCACCCCTCCACTTT.

The J gene is TRBJ1-5, the V gene TRBV19; D may be TRBD1 (6 bases). The germline V gene encodes CDR1 LNHDA and CDR2 SQIVND (reference sequence). This CDR3 comprises 15 residues. V was pared by 7 bases and J by 6 bases, with 19 bases between. The CDR3 DNA follows: TGTGCCAGTAAAATCAACAGGGAAGTAGGTCAGCCCCAGCATTTT. Translating it yields CASKINREVGQPQHF.